This T cell receptor (beta chain) came from a study of T cell responses to AZD1222 COVID-19 vaccine. Study-wide results and caveats: Clonal diversity may have been underestimated, and the donors were mostly white British, with more females than males.

The assay was immunoSEQ multiplex PCR, and TCRdb's table has in-frame clones only and misses some. The table includes around 160,000 clones, 94% detected once. The V gene end was trimmed by 7 bases and the J gene end by 0 bases; junction bases not matched to a gene: 2. CDR1 and CDR2 from the germline V gene are SQVTM and ANQGSEA. This CDR3 is 13 amino acids long. A word on this clone: Its antigen remains unidentified.

The source of this sequence is an adult who received the AZD1222 COVID-19 vaccine. The V and J genes are TRBV29-1 and TRBJ1-1; 10 bases are shared with TRBD1. The specimen comprised peripheral blood, sampled 28 days after the second AZD1222 dose. The CDR3 bases are TGCAGCGCGACAGGGGGCATGAACACTGAAGCTTTCTTT. Residues: CSATGGMNTEAFF.